This T cell receptor beta chain originates from a study of blood T cell repertoires in COVID-19. Study-level background: Both acute and convalescent COVID-19 samples were obtained from the United States, Italy and Spain. PBMCs, B-cell-depleted T cells, or T cells provided the cDNA or gDNA that made up the material.

V gave up 4 bases and J gave up 8 bases; unmatched junction bases: 12. From germline, CDR1 is KGHDR and CDR2 SFDVKD. This CDR3 is 15 amino acids long. This clone has just one count. Cohort allocation depended upon clinical history that participants reported. All recovered Cohort 3 donors got two negative PCRs, got clearance, or saw symptom resolution. Assay: immunoSEQ multiplex PCR; the TCRdb copy retains only in-frame clones and omits some. The sample has more than 350,000 clones; just under 90% are singletons. The sample taken for sequencing was PBMCs or T cells enriched from blood (not recorded which). The chain joins TRBV24-1 to TRBJ1-2, with 7 bases aligning to TRBD1. The TCR sequence derives from a woman between 50 and 59 years old who had recovered from COVID-19. The CDR3 DNA is TGTGCCACCAGTGACCAAGGACAGGCCCCCTCGGGCTACACCTTC. Its protein product is CATSDQGQAPSGYTF.